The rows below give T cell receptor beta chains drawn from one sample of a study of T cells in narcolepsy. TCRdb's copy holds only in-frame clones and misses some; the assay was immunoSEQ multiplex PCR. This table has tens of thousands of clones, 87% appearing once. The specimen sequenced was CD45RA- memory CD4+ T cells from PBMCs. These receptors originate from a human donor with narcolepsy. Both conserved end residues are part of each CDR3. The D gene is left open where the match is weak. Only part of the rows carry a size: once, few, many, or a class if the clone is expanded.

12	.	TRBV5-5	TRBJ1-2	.	CASSLLAKGYTF
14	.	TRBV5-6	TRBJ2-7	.	CASSRGRVKREQYF
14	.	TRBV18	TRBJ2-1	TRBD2	CASSLLAGDNEQFF
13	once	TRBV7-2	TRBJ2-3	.	CASSSSRTDTQYF
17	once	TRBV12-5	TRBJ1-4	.	CASGLVTGTATNEKLFF
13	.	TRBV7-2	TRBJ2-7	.	CASSFPTVYEQYF
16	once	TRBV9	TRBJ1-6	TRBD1	CASRRKGGAYNSPLHF
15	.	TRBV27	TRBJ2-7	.	CATFINPTQSYEQYF
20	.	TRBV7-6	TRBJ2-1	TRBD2	CASSLESTAGAQSSYNEQFF
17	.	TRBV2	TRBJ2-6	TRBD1	CASSPGQGSSGANVLTF
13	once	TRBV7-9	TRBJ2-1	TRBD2	CASSRDSGGANLF
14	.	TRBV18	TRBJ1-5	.	CASSQEYSNQPQHF
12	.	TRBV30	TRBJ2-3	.	CARSSNGDTQYF
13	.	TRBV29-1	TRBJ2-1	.	CSSSTGFYNEQFF
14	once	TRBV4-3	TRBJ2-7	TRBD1	CASSPGQVRSEQYF
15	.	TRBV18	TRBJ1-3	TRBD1	CASSPPGTGKNTIYF
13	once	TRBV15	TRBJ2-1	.	CATSRGTHNEQFF
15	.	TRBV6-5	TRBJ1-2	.	CANDLRGKQNYGYTF
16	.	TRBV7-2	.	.	CASSFRSGSSSYEQYF
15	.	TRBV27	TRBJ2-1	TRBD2	CASRKAGASGNEQFF
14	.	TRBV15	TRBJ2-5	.	CATSTPGGQETQYF
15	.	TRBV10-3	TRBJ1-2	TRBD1	CAISERDRGTYGYTF
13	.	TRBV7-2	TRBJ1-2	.	CASSLGRGYGYTF
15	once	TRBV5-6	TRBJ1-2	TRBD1	CASSLGTGHNYGYTF
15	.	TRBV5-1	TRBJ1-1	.	CASSLVGGLNTEAFF
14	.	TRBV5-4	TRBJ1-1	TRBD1	CASSSGQGLNEAFF
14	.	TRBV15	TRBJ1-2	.	CATSLSGLSYGYTF
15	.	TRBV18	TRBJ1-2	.	CASSPDRPDVYGYTF
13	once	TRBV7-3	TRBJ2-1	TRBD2	CASSSTSGLRQFF
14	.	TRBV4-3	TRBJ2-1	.	CASSQATGRDEQFF
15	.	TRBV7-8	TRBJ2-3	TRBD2	CASSPYSGRGVTQYF
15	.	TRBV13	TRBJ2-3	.	CASSFRARNTDTQYF
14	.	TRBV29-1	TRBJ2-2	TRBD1	CSVREQGQTGELFF
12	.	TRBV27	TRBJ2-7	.	CASSSHSYEQYF
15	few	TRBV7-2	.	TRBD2	CASSLERGGGYEQYF
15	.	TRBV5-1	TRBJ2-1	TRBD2	CASSILAGGYNEQFF
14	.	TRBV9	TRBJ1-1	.	CASSVRLDTPEAFF
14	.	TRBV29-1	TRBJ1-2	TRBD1	CSVQTGVTTYGYTF
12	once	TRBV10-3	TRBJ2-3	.	CAISDTADTQYF
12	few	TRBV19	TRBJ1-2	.	CASSISVYGYTF
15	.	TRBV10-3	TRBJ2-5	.	CAISANGARQETQYF
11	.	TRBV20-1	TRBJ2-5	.	CSARDGQTQYF
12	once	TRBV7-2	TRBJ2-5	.	CASSSSVWSQYF